Listed below are T cell receptor beta chains from one sample, sequenced in a study of T-cell memory formation after mild COVID-19. TCRdb re-called the 5' RACE reads with MiXCR, one entry per CDR3 protein. The repertoire consists of 300,000 to 350,000 distinct CDR3 sequences, with roughly an eighth occurring once and the leading ten covering 21%. Sequencing was performed on PBMCs or a T cell subset sorted from them (not recorded which). The receptors here all came from a man younger than 35 who had mild COVID-19 (a few samples of this study predate the infection). Cell type and time point are not known. Each CDR3 is given with its conserved first and last residue. The order of the fields is CDR3 protein, clone size, V gene. For some rows the clone size is stated as once, few or many, or as a class when expanded; others skip it.

CASSPMGALNSPLHF,many,TRBV28
CASSLLPLADQSSYNEQFF,many,TRBV7-6
CSAPGWNTEAFF,few,TRBV20-1
CAISEALEQYTQYF,few,TRBV10-3
CASEGLGPDTQYF,few,TRBV7-6
CASSVNPGKASGNTIYF,-,TRBV9
CASSVVGAYNEQFF,few,TRBV9
CASSALHRANSPLHF,-,TRBV5-8
CSARDETQYF,many,TRBV20-1
CASSRLGLAAQETQYF,-,TRBV4-1